Each of the 2 T cell receptor beta chains below was sequenced from the same sample in a study of early T cells in non-severe SARS-CoV-2 infection. TCRdb re-analysed the 5' RACE reads in MiXCR, keeping a single row per CDR3 protein. The data show under 75,000 distinct CDR3 sequences, about 13% seen once. Input material: whole blood. The receptors here all came from an adult who was a healthcare worker with PCR-confirmed SARS-CoV-2 infection or an uninfected control (not recorded which).

V and J are TRBV29-1 and TRBJ1-1, with 11 bases that match TRBD1. CDR1 SQVTM and CDR2 ANQGSEA come from the germline V gene. CDR3 size: 12 residues. CDR3 region: CRSGQGDTEAFF. Written as DNA, the CDR3 is TGCAGGTCGGGACAGGGGGACACTGAAGCTTTCTTT.

In its sample, this clonotype was seen many times. The chain has TRBV20-1 and TRBJ1-3; 10 nucleotides line up with TRBD1. Germline-derived CDR1 and CDR2 are DFQATT and SNEGSKA (reference sequence). Trimming removed 6 bases from V and 2 bases from J; junction bases left unmatched: 4. The CDR3 consists of 14 residues. The CDR3 region is CSAKGTGAGNTIYF. The DNA for the CDR3 is TGCAGTGCAAAAGGGACAGGGGCTGGAAACACCATATATTTT.